The entry that follows covers one TCR beta chain sequence. This sample was included in a study of blood T cell repertoires in COVID-19. Study-level background: Sites across the United States, Italy and Spain contributed samples from acute and convalescent COVID-19. From T cells, B-cell-depleted T cells, or PBMCs came the material, which was cDNA or gDNA.

Authors' processing steps: Amplification with reference gene primers provided the estimates of nucleated cell counts. Repertoires were generated with immunoSEQ multiplex PCR, while TCRdb's copy carries only in-frame clones and drops some. V, J and clone size reflect that table, while D and trimming were determined from the DNA. The sample gives tens of thousands of clones, more than 75% of which show up once; under 35% is in the top ten. Sequenced input: peripheral blood. The clonotype was recovered from a human donor in a cohort sampled during active COVID-19.

The CDR3 region is CASSPWGSPENIQYF. CDR3 DNA: TGTGCCAGCAGTCCATGGGGCAGCCCTGAGAACATTCAGTACTTC. The rearrangement uses TRBV7-2 and TRBJ2-4; D is perhaps TRBD1 (5 bases). V dropped 6 bases and J dropped 7 bases, with 19 bases sitting between them. The CDR3 spans 15 residues. Germline values: CDR1 SGHTA, CDR2 FQGNSA.